This T cell receptor beta chain derives from a study of human T cells and chemical hapten exposure. Study-wide results and caveats: No alteration of TCRs above 1 in 1000 frequency was seen with DPC sensitization.

Sample time point: patch test 1, 2 weeks after DPC sensitization. The treatment here: therapeutic diphenylcyclopropenone sensitization with weekly scalp DPC. Each CDR3 protein is one row after TCRdb ran MiXCR on the RACE reads. The sample has about 380,000 distinct CDR3 sequences, 4.8% seen once. In the case of this clonotype: As yet, its antigen is unknown.

The CDR3 totals 16 residues. The V gene's germline CDR1 is SNHLY and CDR2 FYNNEI. Trimming pared 6 bases from V and 0 bases from J, leaving 18 bases between. This clonotype was obtained from a woman in her 50s with alopecia areata. Some clones in this sample may be carry-over from other donors' samples. The sample was whole blood, taken in connection with sensitization to the hapten diphenylcyclopropenone (DPC). The V call is TRBV2, the J call TRBJ2-7, with a tentative D call TRBD1 (6 bases). In DNA, the CDR3 is TGTGCCAGCAGAGAGATCACAGGGTCCTTCTCCTACGAGCAGTACTTC. It encodes CASREITGSFSYEQYF.